Only a few counts were recorded for the clone carrying this T cell receptor (beta chain). Its matching antigen is unknown. This specimen belongs to a study of post-analysis software for immune sequencing data. TCR beta cDNA libraries included unique molecular identifiers. One entry per CDR3 protein results from TCRdb running MiXCR on the PCR reads. This table has a few hundred thousand distinct CDR3 sequences, roughly 34% appearing once. General observations from the study: Significantly lower normalized Chao1 diversity was found in patients with multiple sclerosis relative to controls.

Sample: blood. The sequence was obtained from a girl aged 2-17 years with multiple sclerosis.

CDR3 DNA: TGTGCCAGCAGCTCTCGGGTGGGGGTTCAACAGACCCAGTACTTC. Translated: CASSSRVGVQQTQYF. The chain is built from TRBV9 and TRBJ2-5, with D perhaps being TRBD1 or TRBD2 (5 bases each). The CDR3 consists of 15 residues. The V gene lost 4 bases and the J gene lost 6 bases, with 19 bases spanning the gap. Germline V gene sequence: CDR1 SGDLS, CDR2 YYNGEE. The entire variable domain, with the rest obtained from reference TRBV9 and TRBJ2-5, is as follows: DSGVTQTPKHLITATGQRVTLRCSPRSGDLSVYWYQQSLDQGLQFLIQYYNGEERAKGNILERFSAQQFPDLHSELNLSSLELGDSALYFCASSSRVGVQQTQYFGPGTRLLVL.